A single sample gave rise to the 15 T cell receptor beta chains below, sequenced in a study of technical replicates of blood from several donors. Assay used: immunoSEQ multiplex PCR; TCRdb lists only in-frame clones, some missing. In the table there are about 84,000 clones, around 90% of which are singletons. The sample comprised T cells isolated from PBMCs. Source of these receptors: a human donor in good health.

V is TRBV5-4 and J is TRBJ2-1; TRBD1 might be the D (6 bases). Germline CDR1 reads SGHNT; CDR2 reads YYREEE (reference sequence). Trimming took 4 bases from V and 3 from J, leaving 14 bases between them. The CDR3 has 15 residues. CDR3 bases: TGTGCCAGCAGCGGCGGACAGTTTGTCTACAATGAGCAGTTCTTC. The encoded protein is CASSGGQFVYNEQFF.

This clone was seen more than once but under ten times. The genes are TRBV19 and TRBJ1-5, with D perhaps matching TRBD1 (6 bases). The V gene lost 5 bases and the J gene lost 2 bases, with 13 bases spanning the gap. Germline V gene data show CDR1 as LNHDA and CDR2 as SQIVND (reference sequence). There are 15 residues in the CDR3. The CDR3 loop reads CASSPQGTGNQPQHF. The CDR3 DNA sequence: TGTGCCAGTAGTCCTCAGGGGACGGGCAATCAGCCCCAGCATTTT.

J is TRBJ2-1 and V is TRBV2; TRBD2 matches at 8 bases. CDR3 size: 14 residues. The trim removed 3 bases at V and 5 bases at J, leaving 3 bases unmatched. CDR1 and CDR2 from the germline V gene are SNHLY and FYNNEI. The DNA for the CDR3 is TGTGCCAGCAGTGAGACTAGCGCAAACAATGAGCAGTTCTTC. Translated: CASSETSANNEQFF.

The gene calls are TRBV19 and TRBJ1-3; D uncertain. The germline gives CDR1 LNHDA, CDR2 SQIVND (reference sequence). The V and J ends lost 5 bases and 3 bases respectively, with 20 bases between them. The length of the CDR3 is 17 residues. This CDR3 is CASSVRESSPGGNTIYF. The CDR3 region has the DNA TGTGCCAGTAGTGTCCGGGAGAGCAGCCCGGGTGGAAACACCATATATTTT.

The V call is TRBV6-1, the J call TRBJ1-1, with a tentative D call TRBD1 (5 bases). The CDR3 length is 15 residues. The V end was cut by 10 bases, the J end by 1 base, with 19 bases between. Looked up from germline, CDR1 is MNHNS and CDR2 is SASEGT. CDR3 nucleotides: TGTGCCACCAGGGCCACGGAGGGCTGGAACACTGAAGCTTTCTTT. Translating gives CATRATEGWNTEAFF.

J is TRBJ1-3 and V is TRBV18, with D unclear. From germline, CDR1 is KGHSH and CDR2 LQKENI. Trimming removed 0 bases from V and 7 bases from J, with 19 bases in between. This CDR3 is built from 17 residues. The CDR3 region has the DNA TGTGCCAGCTCACCACCATCTTTGAGCCAGGAGGTTAACACCATATATTTT. It specifies CASSPPSLSQEVNTIYF.

The chain couples TRBV27 to TRBJ2-1; 11 bases line up with TRBD2. Germline CDR1 reads MNHEY; CDR2 reads SMNVEV (reference sequence). This CDR3 has 17 residues. V was pared by 4 bases and J by 4 bases, with 9 bases of the junction left unmatched. The CDR3 nucleotides are TGTGCCAGCAGTTCCTCCTCCGGGACTAGCGGATACAATGAGCAGTTCTTC. It specifies CASSSSSGTSGYNEQFF.

This chain uses TRBV5-1 with TRBJ2-7; D gene uncertain. V dropped 5 bases and J dropped 3 bases, with 9 bases sitting between them. CDR3 length equals 12 residues. Germline CDR1 SGHRS, CDR2 YFSETQ. The CDR3 loop reads CASSSTFYEQYF. The CDR3 bases are TGCGCCAGCAGTTCGACATTCTACGAGCAGTACTTC.

V is TRBV6-5 and J is TRBJ2-7, with D tentatively TRBD1 (5 bases). The CDR3 contains 15 residues. The V gene lost 0 bases and the J gene lost 3 bases, with 12 bases spanning the gap. Germline CDR1 reads MNHEY; CDR2 reads SVGAGI. CDR3 sequence: CASSYSSTGYYEQYF. The CDR3 nucleotides are TGTGCCAGCAGTTACTCGAGTACAGGCTACTACGAGCAGTACTTC.

This sequence joins TRBV28 and TRBJ1-1, with 8 bases that match TRBD1. The CDR3 runs 11 residues. The germline CDR1 and CDR2 sequences are MDHEN and SYDVKM. V was pared by 10 bases and J by 11 bases, with 9 bases of the junction left unmatched. This CDR3 is CAILNRGAAFF. The CDR3 region has the DNA TGTGCCATACTGAACAGGGGGGCGGCTTTCTTT.

The V and J genes are TRBV2 and TRBJ1-4; D gene uncertain. Germline CDR1 is SNHLY and CDR2 is FYNNEI. This CDR3 contains 13 residues. Deletions cut 11 bases from V and 6 bases from J, with 16 bases between. In DNA, the CDR3 is TGTGCCGCCCAGGAGGCCTTCGATGAAAAACTGTTTTTT. This sequence encodes CAAQEAFDEKLFF.

The chain is built from TRBV6-1 and TRBJ2-3; D is possibly TRBD2 (6 bases). The germline gives CDR1 MNHNS, CDR2 SASEGT. This CDR3 is 17 amino acids long. Trimming took off 0 bases at V and 1 base at J, with 14 bases between the two ends. The CDR3 sequence: CASSEASPSVRTDTQYF. CDR3 nucleotides: TGTGCCAGCAGTGAAGCTTCCCCTAGCGTCCGCACAGATACGCAGTATTTT.

A single count supports this clone. The CDR3: CASSLGYAGGLETQYF. CDR3 coding DNA: TGTGCCAGCAGCCTCGGGTACGCGGGAGGGTTGGAGACCCAGTACTTC. The rearrangement joins TRBV7-6 to TRBJ2-5; TRBD2 matches 9 bases. Per the germline V gene, CDR1 is SGHVS and CDR2 is FNYEAQ. This CDR3 has 16 amino acids. V lost 5 bases, J lost 5 bases, and 12 bases stayed unmatched.

This clone appeared once. The rearrangement links TRBV6-1 to TRBJ2-4; TRBD2 is a possible D gene (5 bases). The germline CDR1 and CDR2 sequences are MNHNS and SASEGT. The germline V and J ends were trimmed by 2 bases and 9 bases, with 14 bases remaining between them. The CDR3 contains 14 residues. Written as DNA, the CDR3 is TGTGCCAGCAGTGAACAGGTCCGGGATGGCATTCAGTACTTC. It codes for CASSEQVRDGIQYF.

The V and J genes are TRBV28 and TRBJ2-7, with a tentative D call TRBD1 (6 bases). The germline V and J ends were trimmed by 5 bases and 5 bases, with 13 bases remaining between them. The germline CDR1 and CDR2 sequences are MDHEN and SYDVKM. There are 13 residues in the CDR3. CDR3 coding DNA: TGTGCCAGCAGTAGGGACATCCCCCACGAGCAGTACTTC. Amino acid sequence: CASSRDIPHEQYF.